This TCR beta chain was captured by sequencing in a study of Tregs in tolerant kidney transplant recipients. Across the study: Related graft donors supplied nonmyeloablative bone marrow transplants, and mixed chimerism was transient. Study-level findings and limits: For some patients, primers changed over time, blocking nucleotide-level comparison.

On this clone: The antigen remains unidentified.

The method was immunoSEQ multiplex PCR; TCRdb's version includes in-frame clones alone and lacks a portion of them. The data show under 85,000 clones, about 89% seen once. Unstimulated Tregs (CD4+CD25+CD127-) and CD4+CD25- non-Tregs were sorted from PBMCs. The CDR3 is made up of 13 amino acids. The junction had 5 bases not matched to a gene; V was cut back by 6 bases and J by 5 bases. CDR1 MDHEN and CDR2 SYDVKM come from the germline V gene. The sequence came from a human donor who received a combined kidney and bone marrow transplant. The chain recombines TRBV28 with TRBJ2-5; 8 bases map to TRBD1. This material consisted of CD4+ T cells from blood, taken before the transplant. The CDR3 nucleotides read TGTGCCAGCAGACCCCAGGGGGCTGAGACCCAGTACTTC. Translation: CASRPQGAETQYF.